This TCR beta chain is drawn from a study of T cells after yellow fever vaccination. This clonotype is medium-sized by share. TCRdb itself ran the 5' RACE reads through MiXCR, one entry per CDR3 protein. This table holds about 4,600 distinct CDR3 sequences, less than 4.5% found once. Deletions cut 2 bases from V and 6 bases from J, with 3 bases between. The CDR3 loop spans 11 amino acids. Germline V CDR1 and CDR2: SGHVS, FNYEAQ. The V gene is TRBV7-6, the J gene TRBJ2-3; D gene ambiguous. The receptor was derived from a man between 25 and 39 years old who received the YFV17D yellow fever vaccine. Material: PBMCs, either bulk or a sorted T-cell subset (CD4+, CD8+, memory, or dextramer-sorted; not recorded which), obtained 15 days after the yellow fever booster vaccination. The CDR3 region is CASSLSDTQYF. Here the CDR3 DNA reads TGTGCCAGCAGCTTAAGCGATACGCAGTATTTT.